This section outlines one TCR beta chain sequence together with its context. This specimen comes from a study of blood T cell repertoires in COVID-19. Study as a whole: Samples came from the United States, Italy and Spain, spanning acute and convalescent COVID-19. T cells, B-cell-depleted T cells, or PBMCs provided the cDNA or gDNA that served as material.

Assay: immunoSEQ multiplex PCR; the TCRdb copy retains only in-frame clones and omits some. The top ten clones hold approximately 13% of a sample with tens of thousands of clones, 70% to 90% of them seen once. Germline V gene data show CDR1 as SGHNT and CDR2 as YYREEE (reference sequence). The junction had 8 bases not matched to a gene; V was cut back by 4 bases and J by 5 bases. The CDR3 is made up of 14 amino acids. J is TRBJ1-1 and V is TRBV5-4, with 7 bases identical to TRBD1. Sequenced material: peripheral blood. The clonotype comes from a man between 65 and 80 years old with active COVID-19. The CDR3 reads CASSGNHRGTEAFF. The CDR3, as DNA: TGTGCCAGCAGCGGAAATCACAGGGGAACTGAAGCTTTCTTT. Variable domain in full (rest from reference TRBV5-4 and TRBJ1-1): ETGVTQSPTHLIKTRGQQVTLRCSSQSGHNTVSWYQQALGQGPQFIFQYYREEENGRGNFPPRFSGLQFPNYSSELNVNALELDDSALYLCASSGNHRGTEAFFGQGTRLTVV.